This T cell receptor beta chain was documented in a study of blood T cell repertoires in COVID-19. Under the authors' procedure: Nucleated cell counts were estimated from reference gene primer amplification. TCRdb keeps only in-frame clones here, not all; method: immunoSEQ multiplex PCR. V and J calls and clone size come straight from that table; D and trimming were deduced from the DNA. The sample yields 150,000 to 200,000 clones, approximately 79% seen once. The germline gives CDR1 MGHDK, CDR2 SYGVNS. The CDR3 is 16 residues long. V shed 5 bases and J shed 5 bases, with 21 bases lying between them. This chain connects TRBV25-1 to TRBJ2-5; perhaps TRBD1 as D (6 bases). This sequence originates from a woman between 55 and 75 years old with COVID-19, enrolled during active disease. The sequencing input was peripheral blood. The CDR3 nucleotides are TGTGCCAGCAGTTTAAGGGGGACGCCCGGGCTGGAGACCCAGTACTTC. Translation: CASSLRGTPGLETQYF. The variable domain in full, with the rest retrieved from reference TRBV25-1 and TRBJ2-5, is EADIYQTPRYLVIGTGKKITLECSQTMGHDKMYWYQQDPGMELHLIHYSYGVNSTEKGDLSSESTVSRIRTEHFPLTLESARPSHTSQYLCASSLRGTPGLETQYFGPGTRLLVL.